A selection of T cell receptor beta chains follows, all from one sample in a study of CD8 T cells in Susac syndrome. Via MiXCR, TCRdb re-called the immunoSEQ multiplex PCR reads, giving one row per CDR3 protein. Found here are about 240,000 distinct CDR3 sequences, 96% of them singletons; the top ten hold 0.1%. The sequencing sample was made of CD4+ T cells from PBMCs. These receptors all come from a human donor with Susac syndrome. The CDR3 runs from the conserved cysteine through the conserved F or W. The D gene is left open where the match is weak. Clone size is not always given. Where it is, it says once, few, many or a class for expanded clones.

D,J,V,size,CDR3,DNA
-,TRBJ2-3,TRBV18,-,CASSPNAYTDTQYF,TGTGCCAGCTCACCCAACGCTTACACAGATACGCAGTATTTT
TRBD2,TRBJ2-1,TRBV18,-,CASSYRTSPYNEQFF,TGTGCCAGCTCTTACAGGACTAGTCCCTACAATGAGCAGTTCTTC
TRBD1,TRBJ2-6,TRBV7-9,-,CARTGAGANVLTF,TGTGCCAGAACAGGGGCTGGGGCCAACGTCCTGACTTTC
TRBD2,TRBJ2-1,TRBV4-2,-,CASSQIAGGGYNEQFF,TGTGCCAGCAGCCAAATAGCGGGAGGGGGGTACAATGAGCAGTTCTTC
-,TRBJ2-7,TRBV29-1,-,CSVANRATYEQYF,TGCAGCGTTGCAAACAGGGCCACCTACGAGCAGTACTTC
-,TRBJ2-7,TRBV18,-,CASSLSLLREQYF,TGTGCCAGCTCACTCTCCCTCCTGAGGGAGCAGTACTTC
TRBD2,TRBJ2-3,TRBV24-1,-,CATSQAGVPDTQYF,TGTGCCACCAGCCAAGCGGGAGTACCAGATACGCAGTATTTT
TRBD1,TRBJ1-1,TRBV6-4,few,CASSDSDRGTEAFF,TGTGCCAGCAGTGACTCGGACAGGGGCACTGAAGCTTTCTTT
TRBD1,TRBJ2-6,TRBV7-2,-,CASSTGGTGANVLTF,TGTGCCAGCAGCACAGGGGGCACTGGGGCCAACGTCCTGACTTTC
-,TRBJ1-1,TRBV15,-,CATSRGKELSEAFF,TGTGCCACCAGCAGGGGAAAGGAATTGTCGGAAGCTTTCTTT
TRBD2,TRBJ2-7,TRBV3-1,-,CASSQMTSGGNEQYF,TGTGCCAGCAGCCAGATGACTAGCGGAGGAAACGAGCAGTACTTC
-,TRBJ1-1,TRBV3-1,-,CASSLWTPNTEAFF,TGTGCCAGCAGTCTTTGGACACCGAACACTGAAGCTTTCTTT
-,TRBJ1-1,TRBV13,once,CASSPKQGNTEAFF,TGTGCCAGCAGTCCGAAACAGGGGAACACTGAAGCTTTCTTT
-,TRBJ2-5,TRBV29-1,-,CSVEDRGRETQYF,TGCAGCGTTGAAGATAGAGGGAGAGAGACCCAGTACTTC
TRBD1,TRBJ1-4,TRBV28,-,CASSTRPGRGDEKLFF,TGTGCCAGCAGTACCCGCCCCGGCAGGGGGGATGAAAAACTGTTTTTT
-,TRBJ2-5,TRBV12-3/TRBV12-4,-,CASTSSGGGETQYF,TGTGCCAGCACCTCTTCAGGGGGAGGAGAGACCCAGTACTTC
TRBD2,TRBJ2-2,TRBV24-1,-,CATSVPAGVHTGELFF,TGTGCCACCAGTGTCCCCGCGGGAGTTCACACCGGGGAGCTGTTTTTT
-,TRBJ1-5,TRBV9,-,CASSVAGSNQPQHF,TGTGCCAGCAGCGTTGCGGGATCCAATCAGCCCCAGCATTTT
TRBD2,TRBJ2-2,TRBV29-1,-,CSVSLAGGLGELFF,TGCAGCGTCTCGCTAGCGGGAGGCCTCGGGGAGCTGTTTTTT
TRBD1,TRBJ1-2,TRBV7-3,-,CASSRTGANGGYTF,TGTGCCAGCAGTCGGACAGGAGCGAACGGTGGCTACACCTTC
-,TRBJ2-7,TRBV4-2,once,CASSQEGGRGTYEQYF,TGTGCCAGCAGCCAAGAAGGAGGGAGGGGGACCTACGAGCAGTACTTC
TRBD1,TRBJ2-7,TRBV5-4,-,CASSLRQGVSYEQYF,TGTGCCAGCAGCTTGAGACAGGGGGTCTCCTACGAGCAGTACTTC
-,TRBJ1-5,TRBV12-3/TRBV12-4,-,CASRQGMGDQPQHF,TGTGCCAGCAGACAGGGTATGGGGGATCAGCCCCAGCATTTT
TRBD1,TRBJ1-2,TRBV29-1,-,CSGGDSGNYGYTF,TGCAGCGGCGGGGACAGCGGTAACTATGGCTACACCTTC
TRBD1,TRBJ1-5,TRBV30,-,CAWTMTGSGNQPQHF,TGTGCCTGGACCATGACAGGGTCCGGCAATCAGCCCCAGCATTTT
TRBD2,TRBJ2-3,TRBV20-1,once,CSARSSLAGGGTQYF,TGCAGTGCTAGGTCCAGCCTAGCGGGAGGTGGGACGCAGTATTTT
TRBD2,TRBJ2-2,TRBV20-1,-,CSAPTSVEGGELFF,TGCAGTGCCCCTACTAGCGTTGAAGGCGGGGAGCTGTTTTTT
-,TRBJ2-3,TRBV19,-,CASIGDTQYF,TGTGCCAGTATTGGAGATACGCAGTATTTT
-,TRBJ1-2,TRBV2,-,CASSESTAVYGYTF,TGTGCCAGCAGTGAGTCGACAGCGGTGTATGGCTACACCTTC
-,TRBJ2-1,TRBV20-1,-,CSAMGPLNEQFF,TGCAGTGCTATGGGACCTCTGAATGAGCAGTTCTTC
-,TRBJ1-2,TRBV18,once,CASSPSDRPSGGYTF,TGTGCCAGCTCACCTTCCGACAGGCCGTCTGGTGGCTACACCTTC
-,TRBJ2-2,TRBV7-8,-,CASSLAGLANTGELFF,TGTGCCAGCAGCTTAGCCGGACTTGCGAACACCGGGGAGCTGTTTTTT
TRBD1,TRBJ2-7,TRBV20-1,once,CSARDPAGGSYEQYF,TGCAGTGCTAGAGATCCGGCAGGGGGCTCGTACGAGCAGTACTTC
TRBD1,TRBJ1-5,TRBV28,-,CASSRDRERNQPQHF,TGTGCCAGCAGCCGTGACAGGGAGCGCAATCAGCCCCAGCATTTT
-,TRBJ2-7,TRBV18,-,CASSPGDREGYEQYF,TGTGCCAGCTCACCAGGAGATAGGGAAGGATACGAGCAGTACTTC
-,TRBJ1-5,TRBV12-5,-,CASGLLWGFSDQPQHF,TGTGCTAGTGGCCTCCTCTGGGGGTTCTCCGATCAGCCCCAGCATTTT
-,TRBJ1-1,TRBV3-1,-,CASRVQGNTEAFF,TGTGCCAGCAGAGTACAGGGGAACACTGAAGCTTTCTTT
-,TRBJ2-2,TRBV9,-,CASSVGPQNTGELFF,TGTGCCAGCAGCGTAGGCCCCCAAAACACCGGGGAGCTGTTTTTT
-,TRBJ2-1,TRBV7-3,-,CASSLAGVQNNEQFF,TGTGCCAGCAGCCTCGCCGGGGTTCAGAACAATGAGCAGTTCTTC
-,TRBJ2-3,TRBV7-2,-,CASSARGQSTDTQYF,TGTGCCAGCAGCGCCCGAGGACAAAGCACAGATACGCAGTATTTT
-,TRBJ2-3,TRBV7-9,once,CATSEVADTQYF,TGTGCCACCTCAGAAGTCGCCGATACGCAGTATTTT
-,TRBJ2-5,TRBV10-3,-,CAISERGTQYF,TGTGCCATCAGTGAGAGGGGGACCCAGTACTTC
TRBD1,TRBJ2-6,TRBV10-3,-,CAISDWTGNTNVLTF,TGTGCCATCAGTGACTGGACAGGGAACACGAACGTCCTGACTTTC
-,TRBJ2-7,TRBV25-1,-,CEIGEQYF,TGTGAAATCGGCGAGCAGTACTTC
TRBD2,TRBJ2-1,TRBV14,-,CASSQPTSDTLNEQFF,TGTGCCAGCAGCCAACCGACTAGCGATACCCTCAATGAGCAGTTCTTC
-,TRBJ1-1,TRBV29-1,-,CSVEPQGGVGAFF,TGCAGCGTTGAACCTCAGGGAGGGGTTGGAGCTTTCTTT
-,TRBJ2-7,TRBV9,-,CASSVEGRQGGEQYF,TGTGCCAGCAGCGTAGAAGGGCGCCAGGGGGGAGAGCAGTACTTC
TRBD2,TRBJ2-1,TRBV4-1,-,CASSWTPVRTRSETDEQFF,TGCGCCAGCAGCTGGACACCGGTCCGGACTAGATCCGAAACCGATGAGCAGTTCTTC
TRBD2,TRBJ2-4,TRBV20-1,-,CSARESGTGNIQYF,TGCAGTGCTAGAGAAAGCGGGACGGGGAACATTCAGTACTTC
TRBD2,TRBJ2-1,TRBV29-1,once,CSVPRLAGVNNEQFF,TGCAGCGTTCCAAGACTAGCGGGAGTTAACAATGAGCAGTTCTTC
TRBD2,TRBJ2-3,TRBV5-4,-,CASSLKTSASDTQYF,TGTGCCAGCAGCTTGAAAACTAGCGCATCTGATACGCAGTATTTT